Detailed here is one T cell receptor beta chain. At one end, the junction sequence differs from germline, possibly due to a read error. The CDR3 loop spans 16 amino acids. The germline gives CDR1 MDHEN, CDR2 SYDVKM. Among the patients, none had received any treatment before thyroid surgery. The sample belongs to a study of metastatic and nonmetastatic thyroid tumors. TCRdb reassembled clones from the PCR reads with MiXCR. Of 40,000 to 45,000 clones in the sample, about a sixth were seen once. The sequenced material came from blood. This sequence joins TRBV28 and TRBJ1-5; 9 nucleotides agree with TRBD1. The TCR comes from a female donor with papillary thyroid cancer or a benign thyroid nodule (not recorded which). Some clones in this sample may be carry-over from other donors' samples. The CDR3 protein is CARHWMATGGGQPHHF. The CDR3 DNA sequence: TGTGCCAGACACTGGATGGCGACAGGGGGTGGTCAGCCCCATCATTTT.